These T cell receptor beta chains were read from a single sample in a study of shared clonotypes between healthy human individuals. The method was immunoSEQ multiplex PCR; TCRdb's version includes in-frame clones alone and lacks a portion of them. The sample records fewer than 800,000 clones, about 90% being singletons. The material sequenced was naive CD8+ T cells sorted from blood. The receptor source for this set is a man aged 30 to 39 in good health. Each CDR3 is given with its conserved first and last residue. The order of the fields is D gene, clone size, J gene, V gene, CDR3 DNA, CDR3 protein. The D gene is left open where the match is weak. Clone size is shown for a subset of rows, as once, few, many or a class of expanded clone.

- - TRBJ2-7 TRBV5-6 TGTGCCAGCAGCGGACCGGGACGGTACTACGAGCAGTACTTC CASSGPGRYYEQYF
- - TRBJ2-1 TRBV28 TGTGCCAGCTCCTCTTGGAATGAGCAGTTCTTC CASSSWNEQFF
- - TRBJ1-1 TRBV5-4 TGTGCCAGCAGCTCTTACACTGAAGCTTTCTTT CASSSYTEAFF
- - TRBJ2-1 TRBV5-1 TGCGCCAGCAGCTTGGGCCAAAGGAGGGAGCAGTTCTTC CASSLGQRREQFF
- - TRBJ2-1 TRBV27 TGTGCCAGCAGTTTAAAGGTGTCCCATGAGCAGTTCTTC CASSLKVSHEQFF
- - TRBJ1-1 TRBV5-5 TGTGCCAGCAGCATCTCCGGGCTCACTGAAGCTTTCTTT CASSISGLTEAFF
TRBD2 - TRBJ2-2 TRBV19 TGTGCCAGTAGTATGGCTAGCGGGAGGGATTTTTCCGGGGAGCTGTTTTTT CASSMASGRDFSGELFF
- - TRBJ2-4 TRBV7-2 TGTGCCAGCAGCCTATTTGGGTACGCCAAAAACATTCAGTACTTC CASSLFGYAKNIQYF
- - TRBJ1-2 TRBV4-1 TGCGCCAGCAGCCAAGATAACATAGACCCGGAAGGCTACACCTTC CASSQDNIDPEGYTF
TRBD1 - TRBJ2-5 TRBV28 TGTGCCAGCTACGACACTCGGACAGGGAAAGAGACCCAGTACTTC CASYDTRTGKETQYF
- - TRBJ2-1 TRBV5-4 TGTGCCAGCAGCTTGGACGACCTCGCGTATGAGCAGTTCTTC CASSLDDLAYEQFF
TRBD1 once TRBJ2-7 TRBV29-1 TGCAGCGTTGAAGGCCGGCAGGGGGTAGGCGAGCAGTACTTC CSVEGRQGVGEQYF
- - TRBJ2-7 TRBV21-1 TGTGCCAGCAGCCTATCTAGCGCGAGCTTCTCAGAGCAGTACTTC CASSLSSASFSEQYF
- - TRBJ2-1 TRBV27 TGTGCCAGCAGTTTCACCCGTGGGGGGAATGAGCAGTTCTTC CASSFTRGGNEQFF
- - TRBJ2-1 TRBV7-2 TGTGCCAGCAGCCAAGTAGGCGGAGGATACAATGAGCAGTTCTTC CASSQVGGGYNEQFF
TRBD1 - TRBJ2-2 TRBV28 TGTGCCAGCACCCCAGGGACAGGGGGCCTCACCGGGGAGCTGTTTTTT CASTPGTGGLTGELFF
- - TRBJ2-7 TRBV9 TGTGCCAGCAGCGTAGTTCAAGCACTACAGGGCGGGAGTAGCTCCTACGAGCAGTACTTC CASSVVQALQGGSSSYEQYF
TRBD1 - TRBJ2-7 TRBV29-1 TGCAGCGTGATGACAGGGGGCGCGGGAACCTACGAGCAGTACTTC CSVMTGGAGTYEQYF
TRBD1 few TRBJ2-1 TRBV9 TGTGCCAGCAGCGTGGGACAGGGGAGGGATGAGCAGTTCTTC CASSVGQGRDEQFF
- - TRBJ2-7 TRBV27 TGTGCCAGCAGTTTAGGCGGGGACTACGAGCAGTACTTC CASSLGGDYEQYF
TRBD2 - TRBJ2-1 TRBV7-2 TGTGCCAGCAGCCTCCTAGCGGGAGGCCCGAATGAGCAGTTCTTC CASSLLAGGPNEQFF
TRBD1 - TRBJ2-7 TRBV7-9 TGTGCCACCGAGGGGGCGACCTACGAGCAGTACTTC CATEGATYEQYF
TRBD2 - TRBJ2-2 TRBV5-1 TGCGCCAGCAGCTTCCGACCGATTAACACGGGACTAGCGGGAGACTCGACCGGGGAGCTGTTTTTT CASSFRPINTGLAGDSTGELFF
- - TRBJ2-1 TRBV29-1 TGCAGCGTTGGAGGGGGACAGGCAACTAGCGGCTACAATGAGCAGTTCTTC CSVGGGQATSGYNEQFF
- - TRBJ1-4 TRBV7-2 TGTGCCAGCAGCTTAGATGGGCCCGGGGGCGATGAAAAACTGTTTTTT CASSLDGPGGDEKLFF
- - TRBJ1-1 TRBV27 TGTGCCAGCAGTTACTATATGGACACTGAAGCTTTCTTT CASSYYMDTEAFF
TRBD2 - TRBJ2-3 TRBV7-9 TGTGCCAGCAGCTTGACTTGGGAGGCGGGAGGCCCGCCCACAGATACGCAGTATTTT CASSLTWEAGGPPTDTQYF
- - TRBJ2-3 TRBV28 TGTGCCAGCAGTTTTGAAGTGGCCACTTCGGCAGATACGCAGTATTTT CASSFEVATSADTQYF
- once TRBJ1-1 TRBV6-1 TGTGCCAGCAACCTGCCAGGGGTTACTGAAGCTTTCTTT CASNLPGVTEAFF
- - TRBJ2-1 TRBV9 TGTGCCAGCAGCGTATTTCAGGAAAGCTCCTACAATGAGCAGTTCTTC CASSVFQESSYNEQFF
- - TRBJ1-2 TRBV7-2 TGTGCCAGCAGCCCCCGTCCCTATGGCTACACCTTC CASSPRPYGYTF
TRBD2 - TRBJ2-2 TRBV28 TGTGCCAGCAGTTTACTAGCGGGAGGGCCGAACACCGGGGAGCTGTTTTTT CASSLLAGGPNTGELFF
TRBD2 - TRBJ2-7 TRBV29-1 TGCAGCGTTGCACCGGGACTAGCGGGAACCTACGAGCAGTACTTC CSVAPGLAGTYEQYF
TRBD1 - TRBJ2-1 TRBV19 TGTGCCAGCGGGGACAGGGGGTCTGTTGAGCAGTTCTTC CASGDRGSVEQFF
- - TRBJ2-5 TRBV7-8 TGTGCCAGCAGCTTACCAAATCGCGAAGAGACCCAGTACTTC CASSLPNREETQYF
- - TRBJ2-5 TRBV6-1 TGTGCCAGCAGTGACCATCGAGAGGGGGAGACCCAGTACTTC CASSDHREGETQYF
- - TRBJ2-1 TRBV11-2 TGTGCCAGCTTCAAAGCGGATTACAATGAGCAGTTCTTC CASFKADYNEQFF
TRBD2 - TRBJ2-7 TRBV5-4 TGTGCCAGCAGCCTTAGCGGGAGGAGATACGAGCAGTACTTC CASSLSGRRYEQYF
- - TRBJ2-1 TRBV6-5 TGTGCCAGCAGTTACGGAGGGGAGCAGTTCTTC CASSYGGEQFF
- - TRBJ2-1 TRBV29-1 TGCAGCGTTGACCCGGGGAACAGGTTCGATGAGCAGTTCTTC CSVDPGNRFDEQFF
- - TRBJ2-5 TRBV10-3 TGTGCCATCAGTGAGTCAACTATGACAGGACAAGAGACCCAGTACTTC CAISESTMTGQETQYF
TRBD2 many TRBJ2-3 TRBV6-4 TGTGCCAGCAGCACTAGCGGGAGCACAGATACGCAGTATTTT CASSTSGSTDTQYF
TRBD1 - TRBJ1-1 TRBV7-9 TGTGCCAGCAGCCAAGGACAGGGGTTGAACACTGAAGCTTTCTTT CASSQGQGLNTEAFF
- - TRBJ2-3 TRBV10-3 TGTGCCATCAGGGGACCTTATACGCAGTATTTT CAIRGPYTQYF
TRBD2 - TRBJ2-1 TRBV7-8 TGTGCCAGCAGCTCGCCCCCTAGCGGGATACTTAATGAGCAGTTCTTC CASSSPPSGILNEQFF
- - TRBJ2-7 TRBV29-1 TGCAGCGTTGGAACAGGGAAGGGCTACGAGCAGTACTTC CSVGTGKGYEQYF
- - TRBJ2-3 TRBV29-1 TGCAGCGTTGAAGATCCTTTAACAGGACCGGGGGATACGCAGTATTTT CSVEDPLTGPGDTQYF
TRBD1 - TRBJ2-1 TRBV2 TGTGCCAGCACACTGGGACAGTCGAGAGAGCAGTTCTTC CASTLGQSREQFF
- - TRBJ1-1 TRBV6-1 TGTGCCAGCAGATCCCCTGAAGCTTTCTTT CASRSPEAFF
- - TRBJ2-3 TRBV27 TGTGCCAGCAGTCCCACCCGCGGGGTCGATACGCAGTATTTT CASSPTRGVDTQYF
- - TRBJ2-7 TRBV10-3 TGTGCCATCAGTGAGTTTGGGAACTACGAGCAGTACTTC CAISEFGNYEQYF
TRBD2 - TRBJ2-7 TRBV15 TGTGCCACCAGCAGGCGACTAGCGGGAATCTACGAGCAGTACTTC CATSRRLAGIYEQYF
- once TRBJ2-1 TRBV4-1 TGCGCCAGCAGCCACGGGTACAATGAGCAGTTCTTC CASSHGYNEQFF
TRBD1 - TRBJ2-1 TRBV10-3 TGTGCCATGGGACAGGGGGCCGGCAATGAGCAGTTCTTC CAMGQGAGNEQFF